This T cell receptor (beta chain) was identified during a study of T cell responses to AZD1222 COVID-19 vaccine. Findings of the study overall: Baseline seropositivity characterized only a handful of AZD1222 recipients. Epitopes outside B.1.351 and B.1.1.7 mutated regions reportedly drew nearly half of spike TCRs.

Germline CDR1 LGHDT, CDR2 YNNKEL (reference sequence). The V segment lost 8 bases and the J segment 3 bases; nucleotides outside the gene matches: 6. The CDR3 loop spans 14 amino acids. The method was immunoSEQ multiplex PCR; TCRdb's version includes in-frame clones alone and lacks a portion of them. Seen here are over 100,000 clones, 88% observed once, and the top ten hold about 13%. Comments on this clone: Its target is unknown.

The V call is TRBV3-1 (or the pseudogene TRBV3-2), the J call TRBJ2-7; 11 bases are a match to TRBD1. This TCR derives from an adult in good health. The sequencing used peripheral blood, collected on day 0 of MenACWY control vaccination. CDR3 amino acids: CASGGQGDFYEQYF. CDR3 in DNA: TGTGCCAGCGGGGGACAGGGGGATTTCTACGAGCAGTACTTC.